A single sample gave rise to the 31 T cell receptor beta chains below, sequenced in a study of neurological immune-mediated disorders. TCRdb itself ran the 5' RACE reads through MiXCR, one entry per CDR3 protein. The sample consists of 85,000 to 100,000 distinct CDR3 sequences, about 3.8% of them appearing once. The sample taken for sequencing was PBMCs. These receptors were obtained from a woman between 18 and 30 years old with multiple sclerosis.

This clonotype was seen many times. The CDR3 sequence is CASSLLDSYEQYF. CDR3 in DNA: TGCGCCAGCAGTCTACTCGATTCCTACGAGCAGTACTTC. This sequence joins TRBV5-1 and TRBJ2-7; D gene uncertain. Trimming stripped 5 bases from V and 1 base from J, with 10 bases between. The CDR3 is made up of 13 amino acids. The V gene's germline CDR1 is SGHRS and CDR2 YFSETQ.

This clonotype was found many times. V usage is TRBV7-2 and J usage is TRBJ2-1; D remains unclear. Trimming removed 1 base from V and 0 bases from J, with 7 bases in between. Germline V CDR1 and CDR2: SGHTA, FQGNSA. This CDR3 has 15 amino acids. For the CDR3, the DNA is TGTGCCAGCAGCTTAGAACTAAGCTCCTACAATGAGCAGTTCTTC. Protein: CASSLELSSYNEQFF.

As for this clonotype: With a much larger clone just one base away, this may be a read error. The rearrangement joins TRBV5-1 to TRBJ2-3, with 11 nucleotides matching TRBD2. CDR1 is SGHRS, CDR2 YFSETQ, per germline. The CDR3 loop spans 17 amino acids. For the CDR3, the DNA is TGCGCCAGCAGCTTAATAGCGGGAGGGCGGGTCACAGATACGCGGTATTTT. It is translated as CASSLIAGGRVTDTRYF.

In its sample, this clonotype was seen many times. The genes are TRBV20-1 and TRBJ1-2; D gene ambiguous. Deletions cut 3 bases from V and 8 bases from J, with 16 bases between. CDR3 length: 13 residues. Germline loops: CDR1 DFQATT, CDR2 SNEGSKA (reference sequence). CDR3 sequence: CSASFGGIRGYTF. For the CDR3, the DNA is TGCAGTGCTAGTTTTGGCGGGATTCGGGGCTACACCTTC.

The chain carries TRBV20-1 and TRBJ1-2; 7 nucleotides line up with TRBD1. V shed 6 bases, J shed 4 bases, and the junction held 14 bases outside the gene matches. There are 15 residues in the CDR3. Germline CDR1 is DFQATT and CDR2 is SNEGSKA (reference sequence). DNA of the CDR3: TGCAGTGCAGCACTAAAGGGACAGCCTTCCTATGGCTACACCTTC. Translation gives CSAALKGQPSYGYTF.

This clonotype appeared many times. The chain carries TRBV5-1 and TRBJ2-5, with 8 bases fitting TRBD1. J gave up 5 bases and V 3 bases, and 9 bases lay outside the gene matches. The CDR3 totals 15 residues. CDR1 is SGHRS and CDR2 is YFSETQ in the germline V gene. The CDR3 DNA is TGCGCCAGCAGCTCGTGGACAGGGACGGTCGAGACCCAGTACTTC. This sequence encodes CASSSWTGTVETQYF.

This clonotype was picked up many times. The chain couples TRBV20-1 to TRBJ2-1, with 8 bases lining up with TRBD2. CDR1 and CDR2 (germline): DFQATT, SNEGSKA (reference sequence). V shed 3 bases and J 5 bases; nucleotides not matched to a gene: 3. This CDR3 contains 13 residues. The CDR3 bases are TGCAGTGCTAGCCCGGGACTAGACAATGAGCAGTTCTTC. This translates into CSASPGLDNEQFF.

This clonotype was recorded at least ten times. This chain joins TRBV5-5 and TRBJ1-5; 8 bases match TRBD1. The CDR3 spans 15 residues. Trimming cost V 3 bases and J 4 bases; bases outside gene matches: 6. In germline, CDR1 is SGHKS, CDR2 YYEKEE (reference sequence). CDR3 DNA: TGTGCCAGCAGCTCAGGGGGACAGGAGAATCAGCCCCAGCATTTT. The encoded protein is CASSSGGQENQPQHF.

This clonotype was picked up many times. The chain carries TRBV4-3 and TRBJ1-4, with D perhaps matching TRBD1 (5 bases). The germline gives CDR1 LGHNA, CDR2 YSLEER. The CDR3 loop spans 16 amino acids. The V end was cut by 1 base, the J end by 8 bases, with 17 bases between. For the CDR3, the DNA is TGCGCCAGCAGCCAAGGGAATTCGGGACGTGGGGAAAAACTGTTTTTT. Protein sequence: CASSQGNSGRGEKLFF.

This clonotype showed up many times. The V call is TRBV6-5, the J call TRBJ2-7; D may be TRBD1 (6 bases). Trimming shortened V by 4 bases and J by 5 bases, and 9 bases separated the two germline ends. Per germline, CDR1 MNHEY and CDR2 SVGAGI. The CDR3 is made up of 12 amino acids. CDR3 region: CASSSRGHEQYF. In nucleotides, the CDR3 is TGTGCCAGCAGTTCCAGGGGCCACGAGCAGTACTTC.

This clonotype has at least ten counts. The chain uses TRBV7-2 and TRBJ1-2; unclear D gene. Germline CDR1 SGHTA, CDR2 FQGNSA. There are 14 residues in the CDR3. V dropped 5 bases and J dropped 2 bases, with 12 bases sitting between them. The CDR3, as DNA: TGTGCCAGCAGCCCCTATGTAGACAACTATGGCTACACCTTC. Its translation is CASSPYVDNYGYTF.

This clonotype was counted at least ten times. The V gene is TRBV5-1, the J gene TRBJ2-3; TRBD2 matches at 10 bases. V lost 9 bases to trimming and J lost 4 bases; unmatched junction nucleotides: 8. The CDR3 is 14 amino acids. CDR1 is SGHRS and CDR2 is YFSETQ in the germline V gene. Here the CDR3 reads CATSPSGSPDTQYF. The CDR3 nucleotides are TGCGCCACCAGTCCTAGCGGGAGCCCAGATACGCAGTATTTT.

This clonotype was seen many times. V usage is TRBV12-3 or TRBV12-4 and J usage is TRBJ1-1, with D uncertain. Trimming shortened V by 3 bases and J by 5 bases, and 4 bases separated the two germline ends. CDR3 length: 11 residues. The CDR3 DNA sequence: TGTGCCAGCAGTTTCTATACTGAAGCTTTCTTT. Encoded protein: CASSFYTEAFF.

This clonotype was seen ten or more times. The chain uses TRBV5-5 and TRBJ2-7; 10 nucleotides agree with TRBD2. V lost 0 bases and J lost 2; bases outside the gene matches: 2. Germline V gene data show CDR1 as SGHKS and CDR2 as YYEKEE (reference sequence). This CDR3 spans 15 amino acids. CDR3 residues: CASSLASGGPYEQYF. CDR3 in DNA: TGTGCCAGCAGCTTGGCTAGCGGGGGACCCTACGAGCAGTACTTC.

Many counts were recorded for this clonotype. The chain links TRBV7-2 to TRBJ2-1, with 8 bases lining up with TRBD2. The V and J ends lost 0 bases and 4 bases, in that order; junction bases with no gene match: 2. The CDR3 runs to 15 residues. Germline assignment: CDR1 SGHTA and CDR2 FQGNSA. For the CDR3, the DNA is TGTGCCAGCAGCTTAGCTAGCGGGGCTTACAATGAGCAGTTCTTC. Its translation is CASSLASGAYNEQFF. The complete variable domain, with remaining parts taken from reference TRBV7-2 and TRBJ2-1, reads GAGVSQSPSNKVTEKGKDVELRCDPISGHTALYWYRQSLGQGLEFLIYFQGNSAPDKSGLPSDRFSAERTGGSVSTLTIQRTQQEDSAVYLCASSLASGAYNEQFFGPGTRLTVL.

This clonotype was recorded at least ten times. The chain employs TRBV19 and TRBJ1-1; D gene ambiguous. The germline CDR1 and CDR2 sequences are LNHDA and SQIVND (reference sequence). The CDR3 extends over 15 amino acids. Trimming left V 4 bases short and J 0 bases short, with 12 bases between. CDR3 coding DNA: TGTGCCAGTAGTACCTCGGGGATCATGAACACTGAAGCTTTCTTT. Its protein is CASSTSGIMNTEAFF.

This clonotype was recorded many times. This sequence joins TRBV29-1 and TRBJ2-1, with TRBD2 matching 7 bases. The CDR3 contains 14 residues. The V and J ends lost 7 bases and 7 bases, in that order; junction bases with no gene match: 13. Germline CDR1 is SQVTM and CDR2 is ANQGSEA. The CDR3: CSGWGRGVMNEQFF. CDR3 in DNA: TGCAGCGGCTGGGGTCGGGGGGTAATGAATGAGCAGTTCTTC.

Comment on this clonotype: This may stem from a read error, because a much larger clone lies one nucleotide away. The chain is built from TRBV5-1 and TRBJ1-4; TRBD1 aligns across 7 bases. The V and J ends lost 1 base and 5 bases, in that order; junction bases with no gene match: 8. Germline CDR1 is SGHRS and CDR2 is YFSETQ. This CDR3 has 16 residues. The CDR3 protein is CASSLIPGGHNEKLFF. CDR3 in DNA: TGCGCCAGCAGCTTGATTCCAGGGGGTCACAATGAAAAACTGTTTTTT.

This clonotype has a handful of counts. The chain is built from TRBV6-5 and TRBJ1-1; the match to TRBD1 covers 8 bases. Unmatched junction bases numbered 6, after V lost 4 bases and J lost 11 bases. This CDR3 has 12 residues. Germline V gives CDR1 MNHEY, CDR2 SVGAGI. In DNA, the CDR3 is TGTGCCAGCAGTTCCTCAGGGGGCACCGCTTTCTTT. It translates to CASSSSGGTAFF.

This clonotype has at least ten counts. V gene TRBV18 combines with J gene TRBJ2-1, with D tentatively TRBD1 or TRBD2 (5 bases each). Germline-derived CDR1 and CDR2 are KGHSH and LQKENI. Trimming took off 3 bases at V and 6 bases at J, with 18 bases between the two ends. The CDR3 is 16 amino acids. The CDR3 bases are TGTGCCAGCTCACCGCTTCCGGGACGCCGATCCAATGAGCAGTTCTTC. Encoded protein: CASSPLPGRRSNEQFF.

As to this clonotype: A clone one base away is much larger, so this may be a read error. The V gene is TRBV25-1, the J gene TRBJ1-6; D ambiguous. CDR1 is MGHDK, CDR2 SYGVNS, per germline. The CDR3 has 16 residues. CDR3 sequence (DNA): TGTGACAGCAGTGAAGGAATGGGTTTGGTTGTTTCACCCCTCCACTTT. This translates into CDSSEGMGLVVSPLHF.

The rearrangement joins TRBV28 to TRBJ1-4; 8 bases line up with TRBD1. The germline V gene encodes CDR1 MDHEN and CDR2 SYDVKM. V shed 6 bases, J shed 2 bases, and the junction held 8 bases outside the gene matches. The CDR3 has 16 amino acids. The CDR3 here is CASRPDRGTTNEKLFF. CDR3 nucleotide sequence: TGTGCCAGCAGGCCTGACAGGGGTACCACTAATGAAAAACTGTTTTTT.

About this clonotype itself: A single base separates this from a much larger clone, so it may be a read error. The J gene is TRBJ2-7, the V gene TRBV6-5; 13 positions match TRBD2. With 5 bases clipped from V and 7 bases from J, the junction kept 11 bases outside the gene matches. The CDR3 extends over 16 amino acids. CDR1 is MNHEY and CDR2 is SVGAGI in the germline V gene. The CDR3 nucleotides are TGTGCCAGCAGTACACTCCGGACTAGCGGGAGCCAAGAGCAGTACTTC. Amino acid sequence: CASSTLRTSGSQEQYF.

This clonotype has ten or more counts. Written as DNA, the CDR3 is TGTGCCAGCAGTTGGACTAGCGGGGCAACCTACGAGCAGTACTTC. Translated, it gives CASSWTSGATYEQYF. This chain links TRBV27 with TRBJ2-7, with 12 positions matching TRBD2. V was pared by 4 bases and J by 2 bases, with 3 bases of the junction left unmatched. The CDR3 is 15 residues long. Per the germline V gene, CDR1 is MNHEY and CDR2 is SMNVEV (reference sequence).

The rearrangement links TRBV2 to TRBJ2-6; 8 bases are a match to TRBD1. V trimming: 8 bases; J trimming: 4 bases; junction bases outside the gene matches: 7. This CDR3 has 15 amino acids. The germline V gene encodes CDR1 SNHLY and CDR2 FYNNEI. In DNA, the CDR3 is TGTGCCAGCGGACACAGGGGGAACGGGGCCAACGTCCTGACTTTC. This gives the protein CASGHRGNGANVLTF.

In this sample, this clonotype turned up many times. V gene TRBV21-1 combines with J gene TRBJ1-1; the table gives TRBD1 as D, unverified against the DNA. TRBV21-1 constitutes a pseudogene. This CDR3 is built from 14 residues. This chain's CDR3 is CASSEGGSGTEAFF. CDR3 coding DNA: TGTGCCAGCAGCGAGGGGGGAAGTGGAACTGAAGCTTTCTTT.

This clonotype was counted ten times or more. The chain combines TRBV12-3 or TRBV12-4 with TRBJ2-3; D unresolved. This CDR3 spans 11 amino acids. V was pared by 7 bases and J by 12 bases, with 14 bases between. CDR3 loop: CASTPSVKQYF. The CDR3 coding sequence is TGTGCCAGCACCCCGAGCGTAAAACAGTATTTT.

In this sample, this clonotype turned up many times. The CDR3 region is CASSLEGFYEQYF. The CDR3 DNA sequence: TGCGCCAGCAGCTTGGAAGGGTTCTACGAGCAGTACTTC. The genes are TRBV5-1 and TRBJ2-7; D gene unclear. Trimming stripped 0 bases from V and 3 bases from J, with 7 bases between. The CDR3 is made up of 13 amino acids. The germline CDR1 and CDR2 sequences are SGHRS and YFSETQ.

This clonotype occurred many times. The CDR3 here is CATTRSARGAFF. Written as DNA, the CDR3 is TGTGCCACAACAAGGTCCGCCAGGGGAGCTTTCTTT. V usage is TRBV12-3 or TRBV12-4 and J usage is TRBJ1-1, with a possible D match to TRBD1 (6 bases). CDR3 length: 12 amino acids. V was shortened by 10 bases and J by 10 bases, with 19 bases between the two germline ends.

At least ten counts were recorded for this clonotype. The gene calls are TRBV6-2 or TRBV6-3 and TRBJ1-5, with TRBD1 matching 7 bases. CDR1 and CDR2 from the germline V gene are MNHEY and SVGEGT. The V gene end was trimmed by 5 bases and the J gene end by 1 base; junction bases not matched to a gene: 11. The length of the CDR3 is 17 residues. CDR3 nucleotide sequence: TGTGCCAGCAGTCCTAGAGGGGGCAACCGGAGCAATCAGCCCCAGCATTTT. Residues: CASSPRGGNRSNQPQHF.

The chain's CDR3 is CASSQASDHEKLFF. CDR3 coding DNA: TGCGCCAGCAGCCAAGCTAGTGACCATGAAAAACTGTTTTTT. The genes are TRBV4-3 and TRBJ1-4, with no clear D. The germline V and J ends were trimmed by 1 base and 6 bases, with 9 bases remaining between them. The germline V gene has CDR1 LGHNA and CDR2 YSLEER. This CDR3 is 14 amino acids long.